This record looks at one T cell receptor (beta chain) sequence and its context. As yet, its antigen is unknown. The ends were cut back, 7 bases at V and 3 bases at J, with 16 bases in the middle. Germline CDR1 is SGHRS and CDR2 is YFSETQ. The length of the CDR3 is 14 residues. The source of the sample is a study of post-analysis software for immune sequencing data. Study-wide results and limits: Patients had higher frequencies than controls of five TRBV segments, including TRBV5-6, TRBV5-1 and TRBV20-1. F measure grouped same-batch samples tightly together.

Prepared libraries of TCR beta cDNA carried unique molecular identifiers. TCRdb redid the calling of the PCR reads with MiXCR, one entry per CDR3 protein. The sample holds hundreds of thousands of distinct CDR3 sequences, approximately 30% seen once. The clonotype comes from a girl aged 10 to 17 with multiple sclerosis. This rearrangement joins TRBV5-1 to TRBJ2-5; the D is unclear. Sequencing was done on a sample of blood. The CDR3 DNA is TGCGCCAGCTGGATAGGGTATAGGGAAGAGACCCAGTACTTC. As protein: CASWIGYREETQYF.